These 22 T cell receptor beta chains were sequenced from one sample in a study of early T cells in non-severe SARS-CoV-2 infection. From the 5' RACE reads, TCRdb called clonotypes with MiXCR, one entry per CDR3 protein. The data contain 50,000 or so distinct CDR3 sequences, around 14% of them seen just once; the ten biggest clones take up less than 12%. The sample was whole blood, taken at baseline. The receptors here all came from an adult who was a healthcare worker with PCR-confirmed SARS-CoV-2 infection or an uninfected control (not recorded which).

J is TRBJ1-5 and V is TRBV19; no firm D call. Trimming took off 4 bases at V and 5 bases at J, with 15 bases between the two ends. Germline CDR1 reads LNHDA; CDR2 reads SQIVND (reference sequence). The CDR3 is made up of 15 amino acids. In nucleotides, the CDR3 is TGTGCCAGTAGTAATAGTGATCGGTCCTATCAGCCCCAGCATTTT. Protein product: CASSNSDRSYQPQHF.

The table lists this clonotype with a few counts. J is TRBJ1-5 and V is TRBV12-3 or TRBV12-4; unclear D gene. The CDR3 totals 13 residues. Trimming removed 3 bases from V and 7 bases from J, with 10 bases in between. CDR3 region: CASSFFLGQPQHF. The CDR3 nucleotides read TGTGCCAGCAGTTTTTTTCTTGGGCAGCCCCAGCATTTT.

This chain uses TRBV3-1 with TRBJ2-1; 12 nucleotides match TRBD2. The CDR3 runs to 16 residues. Unmatched junction bases numbered 9, after V lost 4 bases and J lost 8 bases. Germline loops: CDR1 LGHDT, CDR2 YNNKEL (reference sequence). In DNA, the CDR3 is TGTGCCAGCAGCCGACTAGCGGGGGCGCGTCTCGATGAGCAGTTCTTC. As protein: CASSRLAGARLDEQFF.

This clonotype was observed a few times. The chain carries TRBV20-1 and TRBJ2-7; 9 bases are shared with TRBD2. This CDR3 region has 14 residues. Germline V gene data show CDR1 as DFQATT and CDR2 as SNEGSKA (reference sequence). V lost 0 bases to trimming and J lost 1 base; unmatched junction nucleotides: 1. CDR3 nucleotide sequence: TGCAGTGCTAGAGACCTAGCGGGGTCCTACGAGCAGTACTTC. This codes for CSARDLAGSYEQYF.

Many counts were recorded for this clonotype. The chain uses TRBV29-1 and TRBJ1-2, with D hard to call. Trimming stripped 0 bases from V and 7 bases from J, with 9 bases between. Germline CDR1 is SQVTM and CDR2 is ANQGSEA. The CDR3 runs to 12 residues. CDR3 in amino acids: CSVEETGSGYTF. In DNA, the CDR3 is TGCAGCGTTGAAGAGACCGGGTCTGGCTACACCTTC.

The chain recombines TRBV20-1 with TRBJ1-2; D is ambiguous. Germline V gene data show CDR1 as DFQATT and CDR2 as SNEGSKA (reference sequence). This CDR3 spans 13 amino acids. With 3 bases removed from V and 1 base from J, the gap between germline ends came to 9 bases. The DNA for the CDR3 is TGCAGTGCTAGCGGTCGGTTTAACTATGGCTACACCTTC. This gives the protein CSASGRFNYGYTF.

The V gene is TRBV4-1, the J gene TRBJ2-1, with 12 bases that match TRBD2. The CDR3 is 16 residues long. The trim removed 1 base at V and 10 bases at J, leaving 8 bases unmatched. Germline V gives CDR1 MGHRA, CDR2 YSYEKL. The CDR3 region has the DNA TGCGCCAGCAGCCAAGCCCTGACTAGCGGGGGCGGGGAGCAGTTCTTC. This sequence encodes CASSQALTSGGGEQFF.

The V and J genes are TRBV5-1 and TRBJ2-7; D assignment may be TRBD1 or TRBD2 (6 bases each). In germline, CDR1 is SGHRS, CDR2 YFSETQ. V gave up 4 bases and J gave up 5 bases, with 16 bases separating them. There are 14 residues in the CDR3. In nucleotides, the CDR3 is TGCGCCAGCAGCAGGGACACGGCGGGAAACGAGCAGTACTTC. This gives the protein CASSRDTAGNEQYF.

The table lists this clonotype with a few counts. CDR3 sequence: CASSFGAAQETQYF. CDR3 in DNA: TGTGCCAGCAGCTTCGGGGCAGCTCAAGAGACCCAGTACTTC. The genes are TRBV11-2 and TRBJ2-5; D may match TRBD1 or TRBD2 (5 bases each). V was shortened by 3 bases and J by 2 bases, with 10 bases between the two germline ends. In germline, CDR1 is SGHAT, CDR2 FQNNGV. This CDR3 is built from 14 residues.

This clonotype was seen more than once but under ten times. The J gene is TRBJ1-3, the V gene TRBV12-3 or TRBV12-4; tentatively, D is TRBD1 (5 bases). CDR3 length: 13 amino acids. Trimming stripped 6 bases from V and 6 bases from J, with 12 bases between. The CDR3 loop is CASSIGGANTIYF. DNA of the CDR3: TGTGCCAGCAGCATCGGGGGAGCAAACACCATATATTTT.

This clonotype turned up a few times. This chain joins TRBV20-1 and TRBJ2-2; D possibly uses TRBD1 or TRBD2 (6 bases each). CDR1 is DFQATT and CDR2 is SNEGSKA in the germline V gene (reference sequence). The CDR3 runs to 16 residues. With 6 bases removed from V and 4 bases from J, the gap between germline ends came to 21 bases. The CDR3 region is CSALGGLSGGTGELFF. In nucleotides, the CDR3 is TGCAGTGCCCTAGGGGGGTTAAGCGGCGGCACCGGGGAGCTGTTTTTT.

This chain uses TRBV28 with TRBJ2-4, with D perhaps assigned TRBD1 or TRBD2 (5 bases each). The CDR3 loop spans 12 amino acids. V was pared by 3 bases and J by 10 bases, with 10 bases between. CDR1 and CDR2 (germline): MDHEN, SYDVKM. For the CDR3, the DNA is TGTGCCAGCAGTTTGGGGACGAGGATTCAGTACTTC. It specifies CASSLGTRIQYF.

This clonotype was seen at least ten times. The gene calls are TRBV11-2 and TRBJ1-5; 8 positions agree with TRBD1. The trim removed 1 base at V and 2 bases at J, leaving 4 bases unmatched. Germline CDR1 SGHAT, CDR2 FQNNGV. The CDR3 covers 16 residues. In DNA, the CDR3 is TGTGCCAGCAGCTTAGTCCGGACAGGGCGCAATCAGCCCCAGCATTTT. Protein product: CASSLVRTGRNQPQHF.

This clonotype was seen a handful of times. The genes are TRBV28 and TRBJ2-7, with D possibly matching TRBD1 (6 bases). The CDR3 has 15 residues. The V and J ends lost 5 bases and 6 bases respectively, with 20 bases between them. Germline lookup yields CDR1 MDHEN and CDR2 SYDVKM. CDR3 DNA sequence: TGTGCCAGCAGTACCCCCGGGACATGGACGGGCGAGCAGTACTTC. Residues: CASSTPGTWTGEQYF.

This clonotype was counted between two and nine times. This chain connects TRBV29-1 to TRBJ2-2; no firm D call. Germline CDR1 reads SQVTM; CDR2 reads ANQGSEA. There are 12 residues in the CDR3. The V end was cut by 3 bases, the J end by 3 bases, with 5 bases between. CDR3 sequence: CSVDGHTGELFF. CDR3 DNA sequence: TGCAGCGTTGATGGTCACACCGGGGAGCTGTTTTTT.

This clonotype was seen just once. A read error is likely, as this CDR3 ends without the conserved phenylalanine or tryptophan. The V and J genes are TRBV29-1 and TRBJ1-2; TRBD1 is a possible D gene (6 bases). The V gene lost 5 bases and the J gene lost 2 bases, with 12 bases spanning the gap. From germline, CDR1 is SQVTM and CDR2 ANQGSEA. This CDR3 is 13 amino acids long. The CDR3 reads CSVPSGQNYGYTS. The CDR3 nucleotides are TGCAGCGTTCCTTCTGGACAGAACTATGGCTACACCTCC.

This clonotype occurred many times. V is TRBV2 and J is TRBJ2-7; D is undetermined. Trimming took off 1 base at V and 5 bases at J, with 3 bases between the two ends. Germline-derived CDR1 and CDR2 are SNHLY and FYNNEI. The CDR3 contains 11 residues. The CDR3 sequence: CASSEVHEQYF. The CDR3 bases are TGTGCCAGCAGTGAAGTACACGAGCAGTACTTC.

This clonotype has only a few counts. The chain recombines TRBV18 with TRBJ2-7; 11 bases fit TRBD2. V shed 8 bases and J 2 bases; nucleotides not matched to a gene: 8. Germline CDR1 reads KGHSH; CDR2 reads LQKENI. The CDR3 is 15 residues long. This chain's CDR3 is CASTAGTSGPYEQYF. The CDR3 DNA follows: TGTGCCAGCACGGCCGGGACTAGCGGCCCCTACGAGCAGTACTTC.

This clonotype was counted a few times. The gene calls are TRBV5-1 and TRBJ2-7, with a possible D match to TRBD1 (6 bases). This CDR3 comprises 14 residues. Trimming pared 0 bases from V and 5 bases from J, leaving 12 bases between. Germline V lookup: CDR1 SGHRS, CDR2 YFSETQ. For the CDR3, the DNA is TGCGCCAGCAGCTTGGGACAGGAGACCCACGAGCAGTACTTC. It is translated as CASSLGQETHEQYF.

This clonotype was recorded a few times. The chain links TRBV30 to TRBJ1-3; a weak D match, TRBD1 (5 bases). CDR3 length: 13 residues. Trimming stripped 0 bases from V and 9 bases from J, with 12 bases between. CDR1 and CDR2 (germline): GTSNPN, SVGIG (reference sequence). CDR3 amino acids: CAWSVQAGGTIYF. The CDR3 DNA follows: TGTGCCTGGAGTGTACAGGCCGGGGGCACCATATATTTT.

This clonotype appeared a few times. The gene calls are TRBV7-9 and TRBJ2-2, with D possibly matching TRBD2 (6 bases). The CDR3 sequence is 16 residues long. Trimming removed 3 bases from V and 4 bases from J, with 15 bases in between. Germline V gene data show CDR1 as SEHNR and CDR2 as FQNEAQ (reference sequence). The CDR3 region is CASSFKNGGGTGELFF. As DNA, the CDR3 is TGTGCCAGCAGCTTCAAGAACGGGGGTGGCACCGGGGAGCTGTTTTTT.

This clonotype was seen only a few times. This chain links TRBV2 with TRBJ2-3; 9 bases fit TRBD2. The V and J ends lost 10 bases and 5 bases, in that order; junction bases with no gene match: 10. Germline CDR1 reads SNHLY; CDR2 reads FYNNEI. There are 14 residues in the CDR3. Written as DNA, the CDR3 is TGTGCCACCTTGGGTAGCGGGAGTGGAGATACGCAGTATTTT. This translates into CATLGSGSGDTQYF.